The 4 T cell receptor beta chains presented below share a single source sample, sequenced in a study of CD8 T cells in Susac syndrome. Random hexamers were used to reverse transcribe an amount of about 0.45 to 1 ug RNA. TCRdb reanalysed the immunoSEQ multiplex PCR reads using MiXCR and keeps one entry per CDR3 protein. The table records about 140,000 distinct CDR3 sequences, around 94% of them present only once. Sequenced: CD8+ T cells from PBMCs. The source of these receptors is a human donor in good health.

The chain couples TRBV6-5 to TRBJ2-7; D gene unclear. The CDR3 is 13 residues long. Germline loops: CDR1 MNHEY, CDR2 SVGAGI. V was trimmed by 4 bases and J by 6 bases, leaving 13 bases between them. As DNA, the CDR3 is TGTGCCAGCAGTTCCGGGCCCCGTGGCGAGCAGTACTTC. This encodes CASSSGPRGEQYF.

The chain combines TRBV19 with TRBJ2-7; no definite D call. Germline V lookup: CDR1 LNHDA, CDR2 SQIVND (reference sequence). The CDR3 spans 13 residues. The V and J ends lost 4 bases and 5 bases respectively, with 12 bases between them. CDR3 nucleotides: TGTGCCAGTAGTACCTACCTCAAGGACGAGCAGTACTTC. Translating gives CASSTYLKDEQYF.

The CDR3 sequence: CSGSDRLAVEQFF. CDR3 bases: TGCAGCGGCTCAGATCGACTAGCGGTTGAGCAGTTCTTC. This rearrangement joins TRBV29-1 to TRBJ2-1, with TRBD2 identical over 9 bases. Trimming at V came to 7 bases and at J to 9 bases, leaving 10 bases not matched to a gene. The CDR3 sequence is 13 residues long. Germline-derived CDR1 and CDR2 are SQVTM and ANQGSEA.

The CDR3 sequence: CSARDLGFPAPPEAFF. The CDR3 region has the DNA TGCAGTGCTAGAGATCTGGGCTTCCCGGCACCCCCTGAAGCTTTCTTT. The chain employs TRBV20-1 and TRBJ1-1; D uncertain. CDR3 size: 16 residues. CDR1 DFQATT and CDR2 SNEGSKA come from the germline V gene (reference sequence). Between the trimmed V and J ends, which lost 0 bases and 6 bases, there was a span of 20 bases.